This record covers a single T cell receptor beta chain. Germline V gene data show CDR1 as SGHTS and CDR2 as YDEGEE. V shed 2 bases and J shed 3 bases, with 6 bases lying between them. The CDR3 is made up of 12 amino acids. The data were obtained in a study of blood T cell repertoires in COVID-19. The repertoire was sequenced with immunoSEQ multiplex PCR; TCRdb's copy has only in-frame clones and lacks some. This repertoire shows around 320,000 clones, roughly 89% found once; its top ten account for 2.5% to 3.5%. Those designated as exposed participants met a COVID-19 case within 2 weeks before study entry.

This clonotype originated in a woman aged 45-65 years who had been exposed to COVID-19. V and J are TRBV5-8 and TRBJ2-7; D unresolved. The specimen was PBMCs or T cells enriched from blood (not recorded which). The CDR3 coding sequence is TGTGCCAGCAGCTTTATCTTCTACGAGCAGTACTTC. As protein: CASSFIFYEQYF.